This T cell receptor (beta chain) originates from a study of neurological immune-mediated disorders. 5'RACE generated cDNA with 10-nucleotide random UMIs. TCRdb used MiXCR to reprocess the 5' RACE reads, holding one entry per CDR3 protein. The data contain fewer than 45,000 distinct CDR3 sequences, around 10% of them singletons. Overall study findings and caveats: Across subjects, no CDR3 amino acid sequence appeared in expanded clones of more than one subject, a finding that suggested private repertoires in all groups.

As for time point: technical triplicate 1. The unsorted libraries had their origin in 2 million PBMCs stored at -80 C. About this clonotype: What it binds is not known.

The V and J ends lost 4 bases and 1 base, in that order; junction bases with no gene match: 10. The CDR3 loop spans 17 amino acids. CDR1 is DFQATT, CDR2 SNEGSKA, per germline (reference sequence). The source of this sequence is a man between 60 and 70 years old with HTLV-1-associated myelopathy (HAM/TSP). Source material: PBMCs. The rearrangement joins TRBV20-1 to TRBJ1-1; 12 nucleotides agree with TRBD1. As DNA, the CDR3 is TGCAGTGCTACCAACGGGACAGGGGGCTGGGGGAACACTGAAGCTTTCTTT. Protein product: CSATNGTGGWGNTEAFF.